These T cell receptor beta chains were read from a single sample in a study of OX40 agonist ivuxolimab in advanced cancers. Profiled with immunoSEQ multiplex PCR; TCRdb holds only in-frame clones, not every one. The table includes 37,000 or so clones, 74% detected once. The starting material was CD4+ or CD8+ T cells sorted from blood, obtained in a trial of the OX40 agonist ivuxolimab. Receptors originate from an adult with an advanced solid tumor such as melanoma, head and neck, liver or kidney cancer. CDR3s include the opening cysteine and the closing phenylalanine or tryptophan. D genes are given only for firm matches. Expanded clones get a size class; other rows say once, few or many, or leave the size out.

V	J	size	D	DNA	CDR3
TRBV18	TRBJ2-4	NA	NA	TGTGCCAGCTCACCTCCAGTTACGGCCAAAAACATTCAGTACTTC	CASSPPVTAKNIQYF
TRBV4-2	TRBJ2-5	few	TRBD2	TGTGCCAGCAGCGGAGCTAGCGGGGGGTCAGAGACCCAGTACTTC	CASSGASGGSETQYF
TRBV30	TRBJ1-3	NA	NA	TGTGCCTGGAGCCCCGGCTCCGGAAACACCATATATTTT	CAWSPGSGNTIYF
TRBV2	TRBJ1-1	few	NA	TGTGCCAGTTGGGATTGGAACACTGAAGCTTTCTTT	CASWDWNTEAFF
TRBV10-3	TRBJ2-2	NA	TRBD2	TGTGCCATCAGCCTAGCGGGGGCTCGGGAGGGGGAGCTGTTTTTT	CAISLAGAREGELFF
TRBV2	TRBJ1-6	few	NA	TGTGCCAGCATGGGGTTTTCACCCCTCCACTTT	CASMGFSPLHF
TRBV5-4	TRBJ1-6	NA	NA	TGTGCCAGCAGCTTTACGGACTATAATTCACCCCTCCACTTT	CASSFTDYNSPLHF
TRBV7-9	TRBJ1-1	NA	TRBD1	TGTGCCAGCAGCCCTCGGACAGGAGTGAACACTGAAGCTTTCTTT	CASSPRTGVNTEAFF
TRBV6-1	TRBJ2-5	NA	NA	TGTGCCAGCAAAAAAAACCGGGGCGGGGAGACCCAGTACTTC	CASKKNRGGETQYF
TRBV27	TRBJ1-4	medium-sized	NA	TGTGCCAGTAAGAATTCACCAACTAATGAAAAACTGTTTTTT	CASKNSPTNEKLFF
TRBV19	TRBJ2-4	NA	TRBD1	TGTGCCAGTAGACGTAACAGGGGTGGCATTCAGTACTTC	CASRRNRGGIQYF